The source of this T cell receptor (beta chain) is a study of early T cells in non-severe SARS-CoV-2 infection. Via MiXCR, TCRdb re-called the 5' RACE reads, giving one row per CDR3 protein. The sample holds tens of thousands of distinct CDR3 sequences; over 9.5% are singletons and the top ten take roughly 6%. Germline CDR1 reads SQVTM; CDR2 reads ANQGSEA. The CDR3 runs to 16 residues. Unmatched junction bases numbered 18, after V lost 6 bases and J lost 5 bases. This clonotype was sampled from an adult who was a healthcare worker with PCR-confirmed SARS-CoV-2 infection or an uninfected control (not recorded which). This chain uses TRBV29-1 with TRBJ2-7; TRBD2 agrees at 8 bases. Sequences were obtained from whole blood. This CDR3 reads CSVATTRQREINEQYF. CDR3 DNA: TGCAGCGTGGCCACGACACGGCAGCGGGAGATAAACGAGCAGTACTTC.